What follows is one T cell receptor (beta chain) and its context. Its target is not known. This entry comes from a study of monozygotic twins with inflammatory bowel disease. Study-level points and caveats: Patients received differing immunosuppressive treatments, which may have added variability to their repertoires.

TCRdb processed the 5' RACE reads again and assigns one entry to each CDR3 protein, with no DNA. The sample table includes hundreds of thousands of distinct CDR3 sequences. CDR1 SGHRS and CDR2 YFSETQ come from the germline V gene. The length of the CDR3 is 13 residues. The origin of this receptor is a human donor with ulcerative colitis or Crohn's disease, or a healthy co-twin of an affected twin (not recorded which). Sequenced sample: blood. The V and J genes are TRBV5-1 and TRBJ2-5. CDR3 sequence reads: CASSLFTTETQYF.